Listed here are 18 T cell receptor beta chains from one sample, sequenced in a study of shared clonotypes between healthy human individuals. The data were produced by immunoSEQ multiplex PCR, yet TCRdb's version contains in-frame clones alone and is incomplete. Found here are some 2,400,000 clones, about 94% of them singletons; the top ten hold 0.13%. Sequencing input: naive CD4+ T cells sorted from blood. The subset is: CD45RA+ positively selected. The receptors derive from a man between 18 and 29 years old in good health.

The V and J genes are TRBV6-5 and TRBJ1-1; D uncertain. Trimming removed 2 bases at V and 2 bases at J, with 12 bases between. The V gene's germline CDR1 is MNHEY and CDR2 SVGAGI. This CDR3 comprises 15 residues. The CDR3 nucleotides are TGTGCCAGCAGTTACCGACGGGCTTCTAACACTGAAGCTTTCTTT. Encoded protein: CASSYRRASNTEAFF.

J is TRBJ2-7 and V is TRBV15; TRBD1 aligns across 11 bases. The CDR3 loop spans 16 amino acids. Trimming cost V 0 bases and J 3 bases; bases outside gene matches: 4. Germline CDR1 is LNHNV and CDR2 is YYDKDF (reference sequence). The DNA of the CDR3 is TGTGCCACCAGCAGAGATGCCGGGACAGGGGGCTACGAGCAGTACTTC. As protein: CATSRDAGTGGYEQYF.

The gene calls are TRBV4-1 and TRBJ2-2; unclear D gene. The V gene lost 0 bases and the J gene lost 4 bases, with 12 bases spanning the gap. The length of the CDR3 is 16 residues. Per the germline V gene, CDR1 is MGHRA and CDR2 is YSYEKL. CDR3 sequence: CASSQDLLTPTGELFF. CDR3 DNA: TGCGCCAGCAGCCAAGATTTACTCACCCCCACCGGGGAGCTGTTTTTT.

The V gene is TRBV7-2, the J gene TRBJ2-5, with a possible D match to TRBD1 (6 bases). The V end was cut by 5 bases, the J end by 1 base, with 17 bases between. Germline-derived CDR1 and CDR2 are SGHTA and FQGNSA. The CDR3 runs to 16 residues. The CDR3 DNA reads as TGTGCCAGCAGCCCCGGACGGGGACACTTCCAAGAGACCCAGTACTTC. Its translation is CASSPGRGHFQETQYF. Using reference TRBV7-2 and TRBJ2-5 for the parts outside the CDR3, the full variable domain is GAGVSQSPSNKVTEKGKDVELRCDPISGHTALYWYRQSLGQGLEFLIYFQGNSAPDKSGLPSDRFSAERTGGSVSTLTIQRTQQEDSAVYLCASSPGRGHFQETQYFGPGTRLLVL.

About this clone: One end of the junction fails to match germline, which may point to a read error. This chain joins TRBV2 and TRBJ2-6; D is perhaps TRBD2 (6 bases). The CDR3 spans 14 residues. Germline CDR1 is SNHLY and CDR2 is FYNNEI. CDR3 nucleotides: TGTGCCAGCGGGGAGGTTCCTGGAGCCAACGTCCTGACTTTC. The encoded protein is CASGEVPGANVLTF.

V and J are TRBV6-1 and TRBJ2-7, with TRBD1 matching 7 bases. After removal of 4 bases from V and 5 bases from J, the junction contained 8 bases not matched to a gene. The CDR3 is 14 amino acids. Germline CDR1 is MNHNS and CDR2 is SASEGT. The CDR3 here is CASSGRQGSHEQYF. Written as DNA, the CDR3 is TGTGCCAGCAGTGGACGACAGGGTTCCCACGAGCAGTACTTC.

This sequence joins TRBV6-5 and TRBJ2-5, with TRBD2 identical over 9 bases. Germline V gives CDR1 MNHEY, CDR2 SVGAGI. The CDR3 is made up of 15 amino acids. Germline trimming cut 8 bases from V and 2 bases from J; bases unmatched to any gene: 9. The CDR3 loop is CASGVSGGPQETQYF. The CDR3 region has the DNA TGTGCCAGCGGAGTTAGCGGGGGCCCTCAAGAGACCCAGTACTTC.

The genes are TRBV18 and TRBJ2-2; 7 positions agree with TRBD1. J was trimmed by 7 bases and V by 0 bases; bases with no gene match: 5. The CDR3 is 15 amino acids. Germline-derived CDR1 and CDR2 are KGHSH and LQKENI. CDR3 sequence: CASSPPNRGSGELFF. CDR3 coding DNA: TGTGCCAGCTCACCACCGAACAGGGGAAGCGGGGAGCTGTTTTTT.

The CDR3 loop is CASSYDRQGEQFF. DNA for the CDR3: TGTGCCAGCAGTTACGACCGTCAGGGAGAGCAGTTCTTC. The rearrangement uses TRBV6-5 and TRBJ2-1; maybe TRBD1 (5 bases). Germline assignment: CDR1 MNHEY and CDR2 SVGAGI. This CDR3 comprises 13 residues. Between the trimmed V and J ends, which lost 2 bases and 10 bases, there was a span of 12 bases.

V gene TRBV18 combines with J gene TRBJ2-7; 9 bases are shared with TRBD1. Germline CDR1 and CDR2: KGHSH and LQKENI. J was trimmed by 2 bases and V by 5 bases; bases with no gene match: 4. This CDR3 comprises 14 residues. The CDR3 DNA reads as TGTGCCAGCTCATCAAACAGGGGGCCCTACGAGCAGTACTTC. Its protein is CASSSNRGPYEQYF.

This chain uses TRBV6-1 with TRBJ1-2; TRBD1 aligns across 7 bases. CDR1 is MNHNS and CDR2 is SASEGT in the germline V gene. Germline trimming cut 6 bases from V and 8 bases from J; bases unmatched to any gene: 6. CDR3 length: 12 residues. The CDR3 DNA reads as TGTGCCAGCAGCCTGACAGGGAACGGCTACACCTTC. Translated, it gives CASSLTGNGYTF.

This chain's CDR3 is CASSYRGMSYEQYF. CDR3 bases: TGTGCCAGCAGTTACAGGGGTATGAGCTACGAGCAGTACTTC. The chain joins TRBV6-5 to TRBJ2-7; D perhaps matches TRBD1 (5 bases). Trimming cost V 2 bases and J 3 bases, with 11 bases left between them. Germline CDR1 reads MNHEY; CDR2 reads SVGAGI. The CDR3 has 14 amino acids.

This rearrangement joins TRBV30 to TRBJ1-2, with 8 bases identical to TRBD1. The CDR3 contains 13 residues. CDR1 is GTSNPN and CDR2 is SVGIG in the germline V gene (reference sequence). Trimming removed 3 bases from V and 4 bases from J; junction bases left unmatched: 4. The CDR3 region has the DNA TGTGCCTGGAGCTTACAGGGGGGCTATGGCTACACCTTC. It codes for CAWSLQGGYGYTF. Variable domain in full (rest from reference TRBV30 and TRBJ1-2): SQTIHQWPATLVQPVGSPLSLECTVEGTSNPNLYWYRQAAGRGLQLLFYSVGIGQISSEVPQNLSASRPQDRQFILSSKKLLLSDSGFYLCAWSLQGGYGYTFGSGTRLTVV.

As regards this clone: The identical CDR3 is also encoded by other nucleotide sequences in the sample. The CDR3 loop is CASSPGQGRNEQFF. In nucleotides, the CDR3 is TGTGCCAGCTCACCCGGACAGGGGAGAAATGAGCAGTTCTTC. The chain is built from TRBV18 and TRBJ2-1; 9 nucleotides agree with TRBD1. Unmatched junction bases numbered 4, after V lost 3 bases and J lost 7 bases. The CDR3 runs 14 residues. Germline CDR1 is KGHSH and CDR2 is LQKENI.

V and J are TRBV5-4 and TRBJ1-2; 7 nucleotides align to TRBD1. The CDR3 is 16 amino acids. Unmatched junction bases numbered 12, after V lost 4 bases and J lost 3 bases. Per germline, CDR1 SGHNT and CDR2 YYREEE (reference sequence). The CDR3 reads CASSLGVEGGDYGYTF. The CDR3 nucleotides read TGTGCCAGCAGCCTTGGGGTTGAAGGGGGCGACTATGGCTACACCTTC. Complete variable domain (other parts from reference TRBV5-4 and TRBJ1-2): ETGVTQSPTHLIKTRGQQVTLRCSSQSGHNTVSWYQQALGQGPQFIFQYYREEENGRGNFPPRFSGLQFPNYSSELNVNALELDDSALYLCASSLGVEGGDYGYTFGSGTRLTVV.

The rearrangement uses TRBV18 and TRBJ2-1, with TRBD1 matching over 8 bases. Germline-derived CDR1 and CDR2 are KGHSH and LQKENI. With V trimmed by 4 bases and J by 2 bases, 4 bases remained unmatched. CDR3 length: 15 amino acids. Here the CDR3 reads CASSLQGGAYNEQFF. The CDR3 DNA reads TGTGCCAGCTCACTACAGGGGGGAGCCTACAATGAGCAGTTCTTC. The complete variable domain, with remaining parts taken from reference TRBV18 and TRBJ2-1, reads NAGVMQNPRHLVRRRGQEARLRCSPMKGHSHVYWYRQLPEEGLKFMVYLQKENIIDESGMPKERFSAEFPKEGPSILRIQQVVRGDSAAYFCASSLQGGAYNEQFFGPGTRLTVL.

This chain joins TRBV6-1 and TRBJ2-1, with 7 bases matching TRBD1. The J segment lost 4 bases and the V segment lost 10 bases, leaving 7 bases of the junction unmatched. CDR1 and CDR2 (germline): MNHNS, SASEGT. This CDR3 contains 13 residues. CDR3 DNA: TGTGCCACCCTTGGACAGGTATACAATGAGCAGTTCTTC. Translating it yields CATLGQVYNEQFF.

V is TRBV5-1 and J is TRBJ2-7; 7 bases are a match to TRBD1. With V trimmed by 2 bases and J by 3 bases, 11 bases remained unmatched. Germline loops: CDR1 SGHRS, CDR2 YFSETQ. The CDR3 loop spans 16 amino acids. CDR3 region: CASSFGGQAAGYEQYF. In DNA, the CDR3 is TGCGCCAGCAGCTTCGGTGGACAGGCGGCGGGCTACGAGCAGTACTTC.